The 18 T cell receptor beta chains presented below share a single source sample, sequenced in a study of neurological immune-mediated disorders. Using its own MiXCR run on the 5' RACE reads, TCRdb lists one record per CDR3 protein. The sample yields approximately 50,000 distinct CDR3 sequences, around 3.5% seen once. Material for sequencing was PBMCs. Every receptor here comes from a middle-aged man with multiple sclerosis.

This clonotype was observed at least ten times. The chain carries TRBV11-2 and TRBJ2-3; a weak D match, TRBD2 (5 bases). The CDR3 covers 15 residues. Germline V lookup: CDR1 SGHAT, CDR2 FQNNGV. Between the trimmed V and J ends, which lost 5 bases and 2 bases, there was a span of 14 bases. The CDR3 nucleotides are TGTGCCAGCAGCCAAGCGGTGCGAGCCACAGATACGCAGTATTTT. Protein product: CASSQAVRATDTQYF.

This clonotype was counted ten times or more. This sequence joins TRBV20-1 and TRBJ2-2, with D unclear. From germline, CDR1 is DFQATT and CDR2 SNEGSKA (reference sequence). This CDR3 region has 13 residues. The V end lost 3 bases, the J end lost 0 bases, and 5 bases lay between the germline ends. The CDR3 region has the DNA TGCAGTGCTAGGGACCCGAACACCGGGGAGCTGTTTTTT. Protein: CSARDPNTGELFF.

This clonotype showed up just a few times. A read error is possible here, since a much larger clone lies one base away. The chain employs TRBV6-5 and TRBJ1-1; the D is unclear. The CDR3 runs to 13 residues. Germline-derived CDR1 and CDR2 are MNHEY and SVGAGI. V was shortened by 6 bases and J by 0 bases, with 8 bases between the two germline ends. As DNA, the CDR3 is TGTGCCAGCAGCACCGGAATGAACACTGAAGCTTTCTTT. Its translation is CASSTGMNTEAFF.

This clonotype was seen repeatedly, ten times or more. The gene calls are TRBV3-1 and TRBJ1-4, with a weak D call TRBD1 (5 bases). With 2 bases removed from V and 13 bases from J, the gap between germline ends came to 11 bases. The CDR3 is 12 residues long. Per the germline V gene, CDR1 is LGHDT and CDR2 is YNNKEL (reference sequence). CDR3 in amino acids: CASSQPGLGLFF. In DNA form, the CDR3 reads TGTGCCAGCAGCCAACCGGGACTGGGACTGTTTTTT.

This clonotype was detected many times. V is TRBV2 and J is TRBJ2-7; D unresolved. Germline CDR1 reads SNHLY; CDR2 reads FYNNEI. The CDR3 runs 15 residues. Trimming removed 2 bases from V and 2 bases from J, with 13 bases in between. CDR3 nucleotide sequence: TGTGCCAGCAGTGAACATAGGGCCGCTGCCTACGAGCAGTACTTC. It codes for CASSEHRAAAYEQYF.

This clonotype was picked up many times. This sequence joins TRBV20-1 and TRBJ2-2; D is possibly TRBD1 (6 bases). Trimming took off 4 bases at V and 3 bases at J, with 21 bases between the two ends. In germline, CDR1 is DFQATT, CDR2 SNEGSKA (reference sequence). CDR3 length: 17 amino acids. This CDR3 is CSAIPTNREMDTGELFF. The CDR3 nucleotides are TGCAGTGCTATTCCGACAAACAGGGAAATGGACACCGGGGAGCTGTTTTTT.

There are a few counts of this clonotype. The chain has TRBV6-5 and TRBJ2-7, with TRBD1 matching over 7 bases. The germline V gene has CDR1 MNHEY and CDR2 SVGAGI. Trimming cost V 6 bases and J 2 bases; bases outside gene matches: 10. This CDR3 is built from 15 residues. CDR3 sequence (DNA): TGTGCCAGCAGGATTGCCTCCGGGACAGCCTACGAGCAGTACTTC. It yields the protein CASRIASGTAYEQYF.

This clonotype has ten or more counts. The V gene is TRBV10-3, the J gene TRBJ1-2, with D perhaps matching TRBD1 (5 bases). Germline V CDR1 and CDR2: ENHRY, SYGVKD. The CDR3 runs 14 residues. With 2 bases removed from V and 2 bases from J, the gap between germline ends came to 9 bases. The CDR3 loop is CAISEPGMNYGYTF. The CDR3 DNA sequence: TGTGCCATCAGTGAGCCAGGGATGAACTATGGCTACACCTTC.

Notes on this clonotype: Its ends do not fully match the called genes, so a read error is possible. In DNA form, the CDR3 reads TGTGCCAGCAGACCCAAGGGCCAAGAGACCCGGTACTTC. Encoded protein: CASRPKGQETRYF. The chain couples TRBV12-3 or TRBV12-4 to TRBJ2-5, with D unresolved. The CDR3 is 13 residues long.

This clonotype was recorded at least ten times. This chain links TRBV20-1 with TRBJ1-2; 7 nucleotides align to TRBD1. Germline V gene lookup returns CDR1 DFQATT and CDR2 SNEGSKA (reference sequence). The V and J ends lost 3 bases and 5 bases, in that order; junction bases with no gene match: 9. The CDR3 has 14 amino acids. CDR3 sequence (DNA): TGCAGTGCTAGGCGTCCGGGACAGCTTTATGGCTACACCTTC. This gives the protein CSARRPGQLYGYTF.

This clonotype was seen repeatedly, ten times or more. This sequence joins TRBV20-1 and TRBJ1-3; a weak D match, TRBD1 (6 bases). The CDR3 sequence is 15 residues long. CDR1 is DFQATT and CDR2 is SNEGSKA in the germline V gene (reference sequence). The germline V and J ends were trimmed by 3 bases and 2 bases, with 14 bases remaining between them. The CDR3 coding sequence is TGCAGTGCTAGGTTCCAGGGGATCGCTGGAAACACCATATATTTT. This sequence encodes CSARFQGIAGNTIYF.

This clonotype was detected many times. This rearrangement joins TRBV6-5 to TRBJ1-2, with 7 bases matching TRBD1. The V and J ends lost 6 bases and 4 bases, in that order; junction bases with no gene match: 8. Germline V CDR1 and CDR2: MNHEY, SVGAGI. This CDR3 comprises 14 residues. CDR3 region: CASREGAVGYGYTF. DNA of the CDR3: TGTGCCAGCAGGGAGGGGGCGGTCGGCTATGGCTACACCTTC.

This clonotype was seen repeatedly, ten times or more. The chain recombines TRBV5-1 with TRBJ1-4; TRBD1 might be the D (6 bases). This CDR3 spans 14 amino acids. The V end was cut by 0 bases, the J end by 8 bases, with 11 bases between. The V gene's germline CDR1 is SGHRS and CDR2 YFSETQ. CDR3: CASSLGQVEEKLFF. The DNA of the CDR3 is TGCGCCAGCAGCTTGGGACAGGTCGAGGAAAAACTGTTTTTT.

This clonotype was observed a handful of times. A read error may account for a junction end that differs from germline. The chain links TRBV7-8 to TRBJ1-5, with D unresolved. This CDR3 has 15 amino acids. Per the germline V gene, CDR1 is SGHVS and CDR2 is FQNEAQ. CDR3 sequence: CASSSDGLSNQPQNF. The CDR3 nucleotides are TGTGCCAGCAGCTCTGACGGACTTAGCAATCAGCCCCAGAATTTT.

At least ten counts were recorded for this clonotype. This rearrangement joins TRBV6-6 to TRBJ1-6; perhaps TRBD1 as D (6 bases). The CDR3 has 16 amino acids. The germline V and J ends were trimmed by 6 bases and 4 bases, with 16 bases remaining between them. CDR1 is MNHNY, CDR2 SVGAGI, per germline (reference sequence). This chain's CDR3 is CASSLGARKYNSPLHF. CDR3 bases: TGTGCCAGCAGCTTGGGGGCGAGAAAATATAATTCACCCCTCCACTTT.

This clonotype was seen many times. The CDR3 is CASSLDRGANNEQFF. DNA of the CDR3: TGCGCCAGCAGCTTGGATCGCGGGGCCAACAATGAGCAGTTCTTC. The genes are TRBV5-1 and TRBJ2-1; D is possibly TRBD2 (6 bases). V dropped 0 bases and J dropped 5 bases, with 12 bases sitting between them. The CDR3 runs to 15 residues. CDR1 and CDR2 (germline): SGHRS, YFSETQ.

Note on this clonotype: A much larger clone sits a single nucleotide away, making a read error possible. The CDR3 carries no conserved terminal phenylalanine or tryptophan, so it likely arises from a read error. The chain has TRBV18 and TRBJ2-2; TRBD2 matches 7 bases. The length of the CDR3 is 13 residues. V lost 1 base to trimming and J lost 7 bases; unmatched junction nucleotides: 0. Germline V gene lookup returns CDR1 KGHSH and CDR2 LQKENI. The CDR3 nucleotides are TGTGCCAGCTCACCACGGGACTACGGGGAGCTGTTTATT. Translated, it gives CASSPRDYGELFI.

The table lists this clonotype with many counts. The CDR3: CASSFVAGGTEAFF. In DNA, the CDR3 is TGTGCCAGCAGTTTTGTCGCCGGCGGGACTGAAGCTTTCTTT. The genes are TRBV12-3 or TRBV12-4 and TRBJ1-1, with no clear D. Trimming shortened V by 3 bases and J by 5 bases, and 13 bases separated the two germline ends. The CDR3 spans 14 residues.